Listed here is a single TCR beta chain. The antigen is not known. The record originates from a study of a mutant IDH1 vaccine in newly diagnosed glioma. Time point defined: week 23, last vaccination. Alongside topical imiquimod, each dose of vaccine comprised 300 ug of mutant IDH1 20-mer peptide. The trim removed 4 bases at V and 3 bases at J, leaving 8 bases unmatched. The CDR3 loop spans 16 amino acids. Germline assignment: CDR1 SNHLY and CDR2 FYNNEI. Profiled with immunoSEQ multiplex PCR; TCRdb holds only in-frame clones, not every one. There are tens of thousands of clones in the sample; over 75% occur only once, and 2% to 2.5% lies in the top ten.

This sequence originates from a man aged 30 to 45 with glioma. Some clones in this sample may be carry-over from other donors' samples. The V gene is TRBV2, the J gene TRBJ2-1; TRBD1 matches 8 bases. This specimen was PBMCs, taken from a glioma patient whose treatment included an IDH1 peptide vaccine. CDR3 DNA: TGTGCCAGCAGTGTTGCGGTCAGGGGGCTCTACAATGAGCAGTTCTTC. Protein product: CASSVAVRGLYNEQFF.